Below are 25 T cell receptor beta chains sequenced from a single sample in a study of blood T cells in healthy people across ages. For the second PCR, which ran for about 7 to 11 cycles, a sample-barcoded 5' primer and a J-beta primer mix were used. Using its own MiXCR run on the 5' RACE reads, TCRdb lists one record per CDR3 protein. This table holds just under 900,000 distinct CDR3 sequences, around 30% found once. The specimen was blood. Receptor source: a woman older than 75 in good health.

V and J are TRBV30 and TRBJ2-3, with D uncertain. There are 12 residues in the CDR3. V was shortened by 4 bases and J by 1 base, with 6 bases between the two germline ends. CDR1 and CDR2 from the germline V gene are GTSNPN and SVGIG (reference sequence). CDR3 nucleotides: TGTGCCTGGAAAGTGGGCACAGATACGCAGTATTTT. It specifies CAWKVGTDTQYF.

This clonotype was observed many times. The chain has TRBV9 and TRBJ2-7, with 9 positions matching TRBD2. The germline V gene has CDR1 SGDLS and CDR2 YYNGEE. V lost 0 bases, J lost 5 bases, and 9 bases stayed unmatched. The CDR3 length is 16 residues. This chain's CDR3 is CASSVAQGRTSDEQYF. In nucleotides, the CDR3 is TGTGCCAGCAGCGTAGCTCAAGGTAGGACTAGCGACGAGCAGTACTTC.

Only a few counts were recorded for this clonotype. J is TRBJ2-3 and V is TRBV9; 10 bases are a match to TRBD2. With V trimmed by 0 bases and J by 7 bases, 17 bases remained unmatched. This CDR3 comprises 19 residues. CDR1 is SGDLS, CDR2 YYNGEE, per germline. The CDR3 loop is CASSVGWASGGLGVNTQYF. The CDR3 DNA follows: TGTGCCAGCAGCGTAGGTTGGGCTAGCGGGGGCCTAGGTGTGAATACGCAGTATTTT. Variable domain in full (rest from reference TRBV9 and TRBJ2-3): DSGVTQTPKHLITATGQRVTLRCSPRSGDLSVYWYQQSLDQGLQFLIQYYNGEERAKGNILERFSAQQFPDLHSELNLSSLELGDSALYFCASSVGWASGGLGVNTQYFGPGTRLTVL.

This clonotype was recorded at least ten times. The V call is TRBV7-2, the J call TRBJ1-5; possibly TRBD1 for D (5 bases). Germline lookup yields CDR1 SGHTA and CDR2 FQGNSA. Trimming stripped 5 bases from V and 5 bases from J, with 22 bases between. This CDR3 comprises 17 residues. The CDR3 DNA reads TGTGCCAGCAGCCCAAGCCTAGGCCAGGGAAAAGATCAGCCCCAGCATTTT. Translated, it gives CASSPSLGQGKDQPQHF.

On this clonotype: A junction boundary mismatches the germline segment, possibly from a read error. CDR3 nucleotide sequence: TGTGCCAGCAGTCGGGACAGGGCCTCAAATTCGCCCCTCCACTTT. Its protein product is CASSRDRASNSPLHF. This rearrangement joins TRBV12-3 or TRBV12-4 to TRBJ1-6; 9 bases match TRBD1. The CDR3 contains 15 residues.

This clonotype was observed a few times. The rearrangement joins TRBV5-1 to TRBJ2-1, with 13 bases aligning to TRBD2. The end of the DNA fits TRBJ2-7 better, so the J call may be wrong. The germline V gene has CDR1 SGHRS and CDR2 YFSETQ. This CDR3 is 16 amino acids long. CDR3: CASRPGTSGVYNEQYF. The CDR3 DNA reads TGCGCCAGCAGACCCGGGACTAGCGGGGTATACAATGAGCAGTACTTC.

This clonotype has just a few counts. The V call is TRBV4-3, the J call TRBJ1-2, with 7 bases matching TRBD1. Germline CDR1 and CDR2: LGHNA and YSLEER. The CDR3 runs 15 residues. Trimming removed 0 bases from V and 5 bases from J; junction bases left unmatched: 6. CDR3 coding DNA: TGCGCCAGCAGCCAAGAGACCAGGGGGAGATATGGCTACACCTTC. It codes for CASSQETRGRYGYTF.

In regard to this clonotype: This clone may be a read error of a much larger clone one base away. The chain employs TRBV7-2 and TRBJ1-5; tentative D call: TRBD1 (6 bases). The CDR3 has 15 amino acids. Germline V gene lookup returns CDR1 SGHTA and CDR2 FQGNSA. The CDR3: CASSLGDTSNRPQHF. CDR3 nucleotide sequence: TGTGCCAGCAGCTTAGGGGACACAAGCAATCGGCCCCAGCATTTT. Full variable domain (rest looked up from reference TRBV7-2 and TRBJ1-5): GAGVSQSPSNKVTEKGKDVELRCDPISGHTALYWYRQSLGQGLEFLIYFQGNSAPDKSGLPSDRFSAERTGGSVSTLTIQRTQQEDSAVYLCASSLGDTSNRPQHFGDGTRLSIL.

The chain joins TRBV20-1 to TRBJ1-2; perhaps TRBD1 as D (5 bases). Trimming removed 5 bases at V and 1 base at J, with 8 bases between. Germline V CDR1 and CDR2: DFQATT, SNEGSKA (reference sequence). The CDR3 is 12 residues long. CDR3 protein: CSALGGNYGYTF. CDR3 DNA: TGCAGTGCTTTGGGGGGTAACTATGGCTACACCTTC.

The gene calls are TRBV27 and TRBJ1-4, with unresolved D. The CDR3 sequence is 17 residues long. In germline, CDR1 is MNHEY, CDR2 SMNVEV (reference sequence). Trimming pared 7 bases from V and 1 base from J, leaving 19 bases between. CDR3 residues: CASNSTGIRGTNEKLFF. In DNA form, the CDR3 reads TGTGCCAGCAATTCAACGGGAATCCGAGGAACTAATGAAAAACTGTTTTTT.

This chain links TRBV6-1 with TRBJ2-2; 10 bases are shared with TRBD2. The CDR3 length is 16 residues. Losses at the gene ends were 4 bases for V and 3 bases for J; bases not matched to a gene: 5. Germline V gives CDR1 MNHNS, CDR2 SASEGT. As DNA, the CDR3 is TGTGCCAGCAGTGCGTCTAGCGGGGGCTACACCGGGGAGCTGTTTTTT. Translating gives CASSASSGGYTGELFF.

This clonotype came up a few times. This chain uses TRBV6-1 with TRBJ2-7; D gene uncertain. The V end was cut by 2 bases, the J end by 3 bases, with 8 bases between. Germline assignment: CDR1 MNHNS and CDR2 SASEGT. The CDR3 has 13 residues. CDR3 sequence: CASSEFGNYEQYF. CDR3 DNA sequence: TGTGCCAGCAGTGAATTTGGTAACTACGAGCAGTACTTC.

V and J are TRBV20-1 and TRBJ2-1; the D gene is possibly TRBD2 (6 bases). Germline CDR1 DFQATT, CDR2 SNEGSKA (reference sequence). V lost 4 bases, J lost 9 bases, and 13 bases lay in between. The CDR3 has 12 residues. Here the CDR3 reads CSANTLEGEQFF. The DNA for the CDR3 is TGCAGTGCTAATACACTGGAGGGTGAGCAGTTCTTC.

This clonotype came up many times. This chain uses TRBV5-1 with TRBJ2-1, with D perhaps matching TRBD1 (5 bases). With 0 bases removed from V and 9 bases from J, the gap between germline ends came to 13 bases. CDR3 length: 14 amino acids. Germline V gene data show CDR1 as SGHRS and CDR2 as YFSETQ. CDR3 in amino acids: CASSLGIQGTEQFF. The DNA for the CDR3 is TGCGCCAGCAGCTTGGGCATTCAGGGAACTGAGCAGTTCTTC.

The genes are TRBV5-6 and TRBJ2-3, with D perhaps TRBD1 or TRBD2 (6 bases each). CDR1 and CDR2 from the germline V gene are SGHDT and YYEEEE. Trimming removed 0 bases at V and 8 bases at J, with 19 bases between. The CDR3 contains 16 residues. The CDR3 nucleotides read TGTGCCAGCAGCTTGGTCCAGGGCCAAGGGGGAGGTACGCAGTATTTT. This gives the protein CASSLVQGQGGGTQYF.

About this clonotype: A much more abundant neighbour one base away suggests this may be a read error. This chain links TRBV2 with TRBJ2-1; TRBD1 agrees at 11 bases. Trimming at V came to 5 bases and at J to 9 bases, leaving 6 bases not matched to a gene. Germline V CDR1 and CDR2: SNHLY, FYNNEI. The CDR3 is made up of 14 amino acids. CDR3 coding DNA: TGTGCCAGCAGTTGGGACAGGGGGTGGAGTGAGCAGTTCTTC. Translated, it gives CASSWDRGWSEQFF.

This clonotype has at least ten counts. The rearrangement uses TRBV25-1 and TRBJ1-2; D is undetermined. Germline CDR1 reads MGHDK; CDR2 reads SYGVNS. Trimming took off 5 bases at V and 8 bases at J, with 15 bases between the two ends. The CDR3 totals 13 residues. The CDR3 loop is CASSTNFEDGYTF. The CDR3 DNA reads TGTGCCAGCAGTACTAATTTCGAGGACGGCTACACCTTC.

J is TRBJ2-7 and V is TRBV5-1; a weak D match, TRBD1 (6 bases). The germline V gene encodes CDR1 SGHRS and CDR2 YFSETQ. This CDR3 spans 15 amino acids. V was clipped by 2 bases and J by 8 bases, with 20 bases between them. The CDR3 spells CASSFREQGPSQQYF. The CDR3 bases are TGCGCCAGCAGCTTTAGAGAACAGGGCCCCTCTCAGCAGTACTTC. Full variable domain (missing parts from reference TRBV5-1 and TRBJ2-7): KAGVTQTPRYLIKTRGQQVTLSCSPISGHRSVSWYQQTPGQGLQFLFEYFSETQRNKGNFPGRFSGRQFSNSRSEMNVSTLELGDSALYLCASSFREQGPSQQYFGPGTRLTVT.

The rearrangement joins TRBV29-1 to TRBJ1-1, with D possibly being TRBD1 (6 bases). Germline lookup yields CDR1 SQVTM and CDR2 ANQGSEA. The ends were cut back, 7 bases at V and 0 bases at J, with 9 bases in the middle. CDR3 size: 12 residues. The chain's CDR3 is CSAGQMNTEAFF. For the CDR3, the DNA is TGCAGCGCCGGACAGATGAACACTGAAGCTTTCTTT.

This clonotype was counted between two and nine times. The chain is built from TRBV6-2 or TRBV6-3 and TRBJ1-1; the D is unclear. This CDR3 is built from 12 residues. Trimming took 8 bases from V and 2 from J, leaving 9 bases between them. Germline loops: CDR1 MNHEY, CDR2 SVGEGT. CDR3 nucleotides: TGTGCCAGCGTAGATTTTAACACTGAAGCTTTCTTT. The encoded protein is CASVDFNTEAFF.

A few counts support this clonotype. The junction differs from germline at one of its ends, possibly a read error. The rearrangement links TRBV7-9 to TRBJ1-1; D is perhaps TRBD1 (6 bases). The germline gives CDR1 SEHNR, CDR2 FQNEAQ (reference sequence). The CDR3 runs 13 residues. CDR3 sequence: CVSRGGVGTEAFF. The CDR3, as DNA: TGTGTCAGCAGGGGAGGTGTTGGGACTGAAGCTTTCTTT.

This clonotype was picked up a small number of times. The chain couples TRBV1 to TRBJ1-2; the table calls TRBD1, which could not be checked here. TRBV1 is listed as a pseudogene. The CDR3 totals 16 residues. CDR3 in DNA: TGCACCAGCAGCCAAGACCCAGGGGCCTTCGGAGAGGGCTACACCTTC. Protein product: CTSSQDPGAFGEGYTF.

This chain joins TRBV5-5 and TRBJ2-1, with D unresolved. V dropped 4 bases and J dropped 2 bases, with 13 bases sitting between them. CDR1 and CDR2 from the germline V gene are SGHKS and YYEKEE (reference sequence). This CDR3 has 15 residues. The CDR3 DNA follows: TGTGCCAGCAGCCTGTCCAGCAGCCCCTACAATGAGCAGTTCTTC. Translating gives CASSLSSSPYNEQFF.

This clonotype was seen a handful of times. In DNA form, the CDR3 reads TGTGCCAGCAGTTCAAATCTCTATGGCTACACCTTC. This translates into CASSSNLYGYTF. The chain recombines TRBV12-3 or TRBV12-4 with TRBJ1-2; D gene unclear. The CDR3 runs 12 residues. Between the trimmed V and J ends, which lost 4 bases and 4 bases, there was a span of 7 bases.

This clonotype was counted only a few times. Just one base apart from a much larger clone, this may be a read error. The rearrangement links TRBV20-1 to TRBJ2-7; 8 bases align to TRBD2. The CDR3 is made up of 13 amino acids. The ends lost 3 bases at V and 7 bases at J; junction bases unmatched: 8. Germline V lookup: CDR1 DFQATT, CDR2 SNEGSKA (reference sequence). In nucleotides, the CDR3 is TGCAGTGCTAGGGGCGGGGGGAGTCGTGAGCAGTACTTC. Translated, it gives CSARGGGSREQYF.